The rows below give T cell receptor beta chains drawn from one sample of a study of CD8 T cells in Susac syndrome. TCRdb redid the calling of the immunoSEQ multiplex PCR reads with MiXCR, one entry per CDR3 protein. Of approximately 150,000 distinct CDR3 sequences in the sample, 94% were seen once. The specimen was CD4+ T cells from PBMCs. These receptors came from a human donor with multiple sclerosis. The CDR3 runs from the conserved cysteine through the conserved F or W. D genes are given only for firm matches. Part of the rows lack a size; the others show once, few, many or a class for expanded clones.

clone_size	v_call	cdr3_length	d_call	j_call	cdr3_aa	cdr3_nt
NA	TRBV24-1	16	TRBD2	TRBJ2-3	CATSAGLAGVTDTQYF	TGTGCCACCAGTGCTGGACTAGCGGGAGTAACAGATACGCAGTATTTT
NA	TRBV7-2	14	NA	TRBJ1-1	CASTPQVDLTEAFF	TGTGCCAGCACCCCTCAAGTAGATCTCACTGAAGCTTTCTTT
NA	TRBV6-2/TRBV6-3	13	NA	TRBJ1-1	CASRPSWGPEAFF	TGTGCCAGCAGACCTTCCTGGGGGCCAGAAGCTTTCTTT
NA	TRBV28	13	NA	TRBJ1-2	CASRVGQNYGYTF	TGTGCCAGCAGAGTGGGGCAGAACTATGGCTACACCTTC
NA	TRBV6-5	15	TRBD2	TRBJ2-7	CASSKGLAGQYEQYF	TGTGCCAGCAGTAAGGGACTAGCGGGACAGTACGAGCAGTACTTC
once	TRBV5-1	16	NA	TRBJ2-3	CASSPSVVRSTDTQYF	TGCGCCAGCAGCCCCTCGGTCGTGAGAAGCACAGATACGCAGTATTTT
NA	TRBV15	14	NA	TRBJ2-1	CATSVSSVYNEQFF	TGTGCCACCAGCGTATCTAGCGTGTACAATGAGCAGTTCTTC
NA	TRBV6-1	13	NA	TRBJ2-3	CAIERQGGDTQYF	TGTGCCATCGAAAGACAGGGAGGGGATACGCAGTATTTT
NA	TRBV2	10	NA	TRBJ2-7	CASSDYEQYF	TGTGCCAGCAGCGACTACGAGCAGTACTTC
NA	TRBV25-1	17	NA	TRBJ1-4	CASSDPTVAGVNEKLFF	TGTGCCAGCAGTGACCCAACGGTGGCGGGGGTTAATGAAAAACTGTTTTTT
NA	TRBV5-1	15	NA	TRBJ1-2	CASSLAGPPGYGYTF	TGCGCCAGCAGCTTGGCCGGACCCCCGGGCTATGGCTACACCTTC
NA	TRBV4-1	17	TRBD2	TRBJ2-7	CASSRNSGLAHSYEQYF	TGCGCCAGCAGTAGAAACTCGGGACTAGCGCACTCCTACGAGCAGTACTTC
NA	TRBV5-6	13	NA	TRBJ1-1	CASSLATGGSAFF	TGTGCCAGCAGCTTGGCCACAGGTGGTTCGGCTTTCTTT
NA	TRBV30	15	TRBD1	TRBJ2-2	CAWEFWDRNTGELFF	TGTGCCTGGGAGTTTTGGGACAGGAACACCGGGGAGCTGTTTTTT
NA	TRBV9	13	NA	TRBJ2-3	CASSAASTDTQYF	TGTGCCAGCAGCGCAGCTAGCACAGATACGCAGTATTTT
NA	TRBV30	13	NA	TRBJ1-2	CAWSVTAPFSYTF	TGTGCCTGGAGTGTAACAGCCCCCTTCTCGTACACCTTC
NA	TRBV20-1	17	TRBD2	TRBJ2-5	CSASPRLAGASGETQYF	TGCAGTGCTTCCCCGAGGCTAGCGGGAGCGAGCGGAGAGACCCAGTACTTC
once	TRBV6-5	17	NA	TRBJ1-4	CASSYSNLAGRNEKLFF	TGTGCCAGCAGTTACTCGAACCTGGCTGGTAGGAATGAAAAACTGTTTTTT
NA	TRBV5-4	15	NA	TRBJ2-2	CASSQPGSRAGELFF	TGTGCCAGCAGCCAACCAGGGTCGCGCGCCGGGGAGCTGTTTTTT
NA	TRBV10-3	15	TRBD1	TRBJ2-5	CAISEGTGGEETQYF	TGTGCCATCAGTGAGGGGACAGGGGGAGAAGAGACCCAGTACTTC
NA	TRBV2	12	NA	TRBJ2-3	CASSDREATQYF	TGTGCCAGCAGTGACCGGGAAGCTACGCAGTATTTT
once	TRBV6-6	16	TRBD1	TRBJ1-5	CASSYTDRGAGQPQHF	TGTGCCAGCAGTTACACTGACAGGGGCGCCGGTCAGCCCCAGCATTTT
NA	TRBV4-1	13	TRBD1	TRBJ1-2	CASRSQGAAGYTF	TGCGCCTCAAGGAGCCAGGGGGCGGCTGGCTACACCTTC
NA	TRBV12-3/TRBV12-4	15	TRBD1	TRBJ2-6	CASSGTGVGANVLTF	TGTGCCAGCAGTGGAACAGGGGTAGGGGCCAACGTCCTGACTTTC
NA	TRBV30	13	TRBD2	TRBJ2-3	CAWTSGRTDTQYF	TGTGCCTGGACAAGCGGGAGAACAGATACGCAGTATTTT
NA	TRBV10-3	15	TRBD1	TRBJ2-1	CAIQSTGMTYNEQFF	TGTGCCATCCAGTCGACAGGGATGACCTACAATGAGCAGTTCTTC
few	TRBV29-1	13	NA	TRBJ2-7	CSVEGTTQYEQYF	TGCAGCGTTGAAGGTACAACCCAGTACGAGCAGTACTTC
NA	TRBV9	13	NA	TRBJ1-4	CASSPSDGEKLFF	TGTGCCAGCAGCCCTTCGGATGGAGAAAAACTGTTTTTT
NA	TRBV24-1	17	TRBD2	TRBJ2-3	CATSDSTAGGPSDTQYF	TGTGCCACCAGTGATTCTACAGCGGGAGGGCCCTCAGATACGCAGTATTTT
NA	TRBV27	14	NA	TRBJ2-1	CASSSPPRDNEQFF	TGTGCCAGCAGTTCTCCACCTCGGGACAATGAGCAGTTCTTC
NA	TRBV4-1	17	NA	TRBJ2-1	CASSQEVTRASYNEQFF	TGCGCCAGCAGCCAAGAGGTAACGAGGGCCTCCTACAATGAGCAGTTCTTC
NA	TRBV28	17	NA	TRBJ1-1	CASSLAGGDSMNTEAFF	TGTGCCAGCAGTTTGGCGGGGGGCGATTCCATGAACACTGAAGCTTTCTTT
NA	TRBV5-5	11	NA	TRBJ2-3	CASSMTDTQYF	TGTGCCAGCAGCATGACAGATACGCAGTATTTT
NA	TRBV20-1	16	TRBD2	TRBJ2-3	CSAAGLAGGVRNTQYF	TGCAGTGCCGCCGGACTAGCGGGAGGGGTACGGAATACGCAGTATTTT
once	TRBV27	14	TRBD1	TRBJ1-3	CASSLQAGGDTIYF	TGTGCCAGCAGTTTACAGGCAGGGGGAGACACCATATATTTT
NA	TRBV28	11	NA	TRBJ1-2	CASSLYYGYTF	TGTGCCAGCAGTTTATACTATGGCTACACCTTC
NA	TRBV12-3/TRBV12-4	14	NA	TRBJ2-7	CASSFPELRYEQYF	TGTGCCAGCAGTTTTCCCGAGCTCCGCTACGAGCAGTACTTC
once	TRBV29-1	13	NA	TRBJ1-1	CSVWDDSSLVAFF	TGCAGCGTGTGGGACGATAGCAGTTTGGTCGCTTTCTTT
NA	TRBV30	12	NA	TRBJ1-2	CAWSRTAYGYTF	TGTGCCTGGAGCCGGACGGCCTATGGCTACACCTTC
NA	TRBV7-2	13	TRBD1	TRBJ1-2	CASSDDRGVGYTF	TGTGCCAGCAGCGACGACAGGGGGGTTGGCTACACCTTC
NA	TRBV2	14	NA	TRBJ1-5	CASSVEGGNQPQHF	TGTGCCAGCAGTGTTGAAGGGGGCAATCAGCCCCAGCATTTT
once	TRBV2	14	NA	TRBJ1-4	CASRQGRPNEKLFF	TGTGCCAGCAGGCAGGGGAGGCCTAATGAAAAACTGTTTTTT
NA	TRBV5-1	13	NA	TRBJ2-5	CASSSEVIETQYF	TGCGCCAGCAGTTCGGAGGTAATAGAGACCCAGTACTTC
NA	TRBV5-1	14	NA	TRBJ2-7	CASSLGPEEYEQYF	TGCGCCAGCAGCTTGGGACCCGAAGAGTACGAGCAGTACTTC
NA	TRBV4-3	17	NA	TRBJ2-1	CASSQEVPALAYNEQFF	TGCGCCAGCAGCCAAGAAGTACCAGCGCTAGCATACAATGAGCAGTTCTTC
NA	TRBV3-1	15	NA	TRBJ2-2	CASSQRTYSPGELFF	TGTGCCAGCAGCCAACGGACCTACTCACCCGGGGAGCTGTTTTTT
NA	TRBV18	13	NA	TRBJ2-7	CASSPAAFREQYF	TGTGCCAGCTCCCCGGCAGCGTTTCGGGAGCAGTACTTC
NA	TRBV3-1	13	NA	TRBJ2-3	CASSQPKGDTQYF	TGTGCCAGCAGCCAACCAAAAGGCGATACGCAGTATTTT
NA	TRBV7-9	14	NA	TRBJ2-1	CASTMAGVGNEQFF	TGTGCCAGCACCATGGCTGGGGTGGGCAATGAGCAGTTCTTC
NA	TRBV7-6	15	NA	TRBJ1-2	CASSPGQQKYYGYTF	TGTGCCAGCAGCCCCGGACAGCAAAAGTACTATGGCTACACCTTC
NA	TRBV5-4	16	NA	TRBJ2-3	CASSLDPSPSADTQYF	TGTGCCAGCAGCTTGGACCCTAGCCCTAGCGCAGATACGCAGTATTTT
NA	TRBV25-1	15	NA	TRBJ1-1	CASKRRGGLDTEAFF	TGTGCCAGCAAGAGGAGGGGGGGACTCGACACTGAAGCTTTCTTT
NA	TRBV15	14	NA	TRBJ1-5	CATSRSSSNQPQHF	TGTGCCACCAGCAGAAGTAGTAGCAATCAGCCCCAGCATTTT
NA	TRBV7-6	15	NA	TRBJ2-7	CASSLTVQGGYEQYF	TGTGCCAGCAGCTTAACGGTCCAGGGAGGCTACGAGCAGTACTTC
NA	TRBV5-1	18	NA	TRBJ2-6	CASGSERGSLSGANVLTF	TGCGCCAGCGGATCCGAAAGGGGTTCCCTCTCTGGGGCCAACGTCCTGACTTTC